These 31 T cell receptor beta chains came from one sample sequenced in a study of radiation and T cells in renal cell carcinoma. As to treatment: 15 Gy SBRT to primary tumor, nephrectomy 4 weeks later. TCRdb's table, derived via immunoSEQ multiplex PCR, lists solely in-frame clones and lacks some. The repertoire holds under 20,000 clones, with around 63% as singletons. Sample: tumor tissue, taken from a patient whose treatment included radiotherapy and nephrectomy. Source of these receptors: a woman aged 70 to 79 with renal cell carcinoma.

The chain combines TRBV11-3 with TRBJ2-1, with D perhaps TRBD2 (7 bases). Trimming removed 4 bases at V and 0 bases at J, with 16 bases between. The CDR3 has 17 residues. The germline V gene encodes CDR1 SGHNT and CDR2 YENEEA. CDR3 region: CASSSGGQGPSYNEQFF. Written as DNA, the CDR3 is TGTGCCAGCAGCTCCGGGGGGCAGGGCCCCTCCTACAATGAGCAGTTCTTC.

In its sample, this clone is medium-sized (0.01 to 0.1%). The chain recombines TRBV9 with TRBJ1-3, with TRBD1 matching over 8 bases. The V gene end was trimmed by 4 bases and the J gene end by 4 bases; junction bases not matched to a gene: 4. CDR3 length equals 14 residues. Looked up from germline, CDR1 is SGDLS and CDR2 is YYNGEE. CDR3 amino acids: CASSPGTGGNTIYF. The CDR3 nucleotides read TGTGCCAGCAGCCCGGGGACAGGAGGAAACACCATATATTTT.

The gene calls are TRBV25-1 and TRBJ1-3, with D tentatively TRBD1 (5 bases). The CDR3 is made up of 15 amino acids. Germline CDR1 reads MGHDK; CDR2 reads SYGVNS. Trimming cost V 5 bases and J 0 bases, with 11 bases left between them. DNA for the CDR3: TGTGCCAGCAGTCCTATGGGGGTCTCTGGAAACACCATATATTTT. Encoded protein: CASSPMGVSGNTIYF.

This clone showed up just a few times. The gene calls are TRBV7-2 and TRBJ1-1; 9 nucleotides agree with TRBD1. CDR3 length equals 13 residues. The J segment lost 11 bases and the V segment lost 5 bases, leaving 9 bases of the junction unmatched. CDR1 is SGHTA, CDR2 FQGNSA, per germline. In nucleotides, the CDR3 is TGTGCCAGCAGCCGGAACAGGGGGCTAGAGGCTTTCTTT. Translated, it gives CASSRNRGLEAFF.

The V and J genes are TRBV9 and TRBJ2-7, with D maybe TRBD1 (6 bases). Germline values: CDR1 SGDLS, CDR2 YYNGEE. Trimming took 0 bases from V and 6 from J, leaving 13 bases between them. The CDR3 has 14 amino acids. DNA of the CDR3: TGTGCCAGCAGCGTAGACAGGGTTCTAAGCGAGCAGTACTTC. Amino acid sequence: CASSVDRVLSEQYF.

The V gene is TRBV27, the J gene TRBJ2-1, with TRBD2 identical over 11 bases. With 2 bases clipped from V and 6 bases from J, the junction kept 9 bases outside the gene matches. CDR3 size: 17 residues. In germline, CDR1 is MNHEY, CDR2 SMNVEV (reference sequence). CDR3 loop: CASSLLVTSGVLNEQFF. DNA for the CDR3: TGTGCCAGCAGTTTACTGGTGACTAGCGGGGTACTCAATGAGCAGTTCTTC.

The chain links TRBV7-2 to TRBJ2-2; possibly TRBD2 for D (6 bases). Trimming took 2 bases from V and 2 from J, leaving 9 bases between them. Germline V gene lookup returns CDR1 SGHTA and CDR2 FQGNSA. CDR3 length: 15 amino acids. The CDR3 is CASSLRRGNTGELFF. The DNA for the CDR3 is TGTGCCAGCAGCTTAAGGCGGGGTAACACCGGGGAGCTGTTTTTT.

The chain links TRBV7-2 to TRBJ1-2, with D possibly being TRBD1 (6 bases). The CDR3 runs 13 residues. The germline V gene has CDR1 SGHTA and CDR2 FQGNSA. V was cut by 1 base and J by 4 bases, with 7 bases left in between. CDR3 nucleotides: TGTGCCAGCAGCTTAGGAGGGGGCTATGGCTACACCTTC. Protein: CASSLGGGYGYTF.

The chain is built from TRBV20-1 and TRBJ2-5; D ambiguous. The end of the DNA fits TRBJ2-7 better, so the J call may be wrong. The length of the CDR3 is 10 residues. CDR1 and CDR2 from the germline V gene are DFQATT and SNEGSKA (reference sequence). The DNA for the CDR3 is TGCAGTGCTAGTCCGTACGAGCAGTACTTC. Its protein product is CSASPYEQYF.

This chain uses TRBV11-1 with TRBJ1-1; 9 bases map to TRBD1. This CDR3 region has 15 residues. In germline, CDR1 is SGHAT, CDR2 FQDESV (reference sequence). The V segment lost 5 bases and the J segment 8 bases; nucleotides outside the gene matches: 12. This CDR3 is CASSARTGALREAFF. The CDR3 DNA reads TGTGCCAGCAGCGCCCGGACAGGGGCCCTCCGAGAAGCTTTCTTT.

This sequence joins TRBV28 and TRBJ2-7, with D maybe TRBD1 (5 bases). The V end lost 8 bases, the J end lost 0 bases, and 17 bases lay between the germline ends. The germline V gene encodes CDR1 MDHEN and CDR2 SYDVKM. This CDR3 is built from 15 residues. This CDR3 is CASGGLGPSSYEQYF. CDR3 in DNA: TGTGCCAGCGGTGGGTTGGGGCCCTCCTCCTACGAGCAGTACTTC.

CDR3 loop: CASSSGRPNEQFF. The CDR3 DNA follows: TGTGCCAGCAGTTCCGGCAGGCCTAATGAGCAGTTCTTC. J is TRBJ2-1 and V is TRBV6-5; D call uncertain. Germline V gives CDR1 MNHEY, CDR2 SVGAGI. This CDR3 has 13 amino acids. Deletions cut 4 bases from V and 7 bases from J, with 11 bases between.

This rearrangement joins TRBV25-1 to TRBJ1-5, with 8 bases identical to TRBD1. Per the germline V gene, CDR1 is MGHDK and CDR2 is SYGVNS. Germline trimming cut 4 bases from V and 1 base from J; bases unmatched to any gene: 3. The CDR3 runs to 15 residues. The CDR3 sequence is CASSGGTGSNQPQHF. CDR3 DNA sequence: TGTGCCAGCAGTGGGGGGACAGGAAGCAATCAGCCCCAGCATTTT.

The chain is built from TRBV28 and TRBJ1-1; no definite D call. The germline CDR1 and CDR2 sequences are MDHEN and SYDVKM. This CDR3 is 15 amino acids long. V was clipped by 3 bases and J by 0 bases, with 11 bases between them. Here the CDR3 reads CASSFAAPMNTEAFF. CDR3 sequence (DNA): TGTGCCAGCAGTTTTGCAGCCCCGATGAACACTGAAGCTTTCTTT.

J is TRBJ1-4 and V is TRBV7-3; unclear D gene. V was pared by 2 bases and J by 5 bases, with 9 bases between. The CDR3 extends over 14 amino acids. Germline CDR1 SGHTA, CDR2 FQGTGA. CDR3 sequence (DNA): TGTGCCAGCAGCTTAGGATTCGCGAATGAAAAACTGTTTTTT. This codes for CASSLGFANEKLFF.

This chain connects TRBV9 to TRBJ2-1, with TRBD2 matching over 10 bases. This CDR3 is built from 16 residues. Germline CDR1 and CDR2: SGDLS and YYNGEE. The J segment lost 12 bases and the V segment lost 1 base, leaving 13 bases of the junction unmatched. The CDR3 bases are TGTGCCAGCAGCGTATGGGTAGCGGGGGGCCCCACCGGGCAGTTCTTC. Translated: CASSVWVAGGPTGQFF.

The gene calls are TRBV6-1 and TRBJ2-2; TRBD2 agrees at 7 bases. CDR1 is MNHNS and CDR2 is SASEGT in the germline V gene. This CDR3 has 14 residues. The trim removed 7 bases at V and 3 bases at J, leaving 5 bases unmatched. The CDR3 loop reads CASNGLADTGELFF. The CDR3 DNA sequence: TGTGCCAGCAACGGGCTAGCGGACACCGGGGAGCTGTTTTTT.

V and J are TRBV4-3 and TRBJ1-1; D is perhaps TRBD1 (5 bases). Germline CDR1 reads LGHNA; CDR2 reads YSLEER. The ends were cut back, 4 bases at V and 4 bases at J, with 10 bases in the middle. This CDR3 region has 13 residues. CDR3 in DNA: TGCGCCAGCAGCCTATCAAGGGGCACTGAAGCTTTCTTT. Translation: CASSLSRGTEAFF.

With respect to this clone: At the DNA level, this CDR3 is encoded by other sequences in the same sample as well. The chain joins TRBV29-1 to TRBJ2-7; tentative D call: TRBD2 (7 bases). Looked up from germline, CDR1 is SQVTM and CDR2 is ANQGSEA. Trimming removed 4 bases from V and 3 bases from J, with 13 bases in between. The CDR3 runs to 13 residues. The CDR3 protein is CSVVGGPNYEQYF. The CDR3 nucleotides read TGCAGCGTTGTGGGGGGGCCTAACTACGAGCAGTACTTC.

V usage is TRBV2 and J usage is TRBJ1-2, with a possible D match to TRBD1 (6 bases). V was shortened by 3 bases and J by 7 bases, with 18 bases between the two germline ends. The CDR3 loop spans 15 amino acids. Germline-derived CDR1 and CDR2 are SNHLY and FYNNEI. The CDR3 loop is CASSEGASPSGGYTF. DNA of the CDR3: TGTGCCAGCAGTGAGGGGGCCAGCCCTTCGGGTGGCTACACCTTC. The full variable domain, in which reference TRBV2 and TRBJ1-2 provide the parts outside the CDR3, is EPEVTQTPSHQVTQMGQEVILRCVPISNHLYFYWYRQILGQKVEFLVSFYNNEISEKSEIFDDQFSVERPDGSNFTLKIRSTKLEDSAMYFCASSEGASPSGGYTFGSGTRLTVV.

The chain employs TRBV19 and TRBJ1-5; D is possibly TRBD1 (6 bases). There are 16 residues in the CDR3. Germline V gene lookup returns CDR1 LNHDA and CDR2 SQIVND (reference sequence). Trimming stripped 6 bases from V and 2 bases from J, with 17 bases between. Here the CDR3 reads CASRSQGSGGNQPQHF. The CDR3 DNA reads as TGTGCCAGTAGGTCTCAGGGGAGCGGGGGCAATCAGCCCCAGCATTTT.

This chain's CDR3 is CASSYNVGTAYGYTF. DNA of the CDR3: TGTGCCAGCAGCTACAACGTTGGGACGGCCTATGGCTACACCTTC. The V and J genes are TRBV5-4 and TRBJ1-2, with D perhaps matching TRBD1 (5 bases). The CDR3 is 15 amino acids. V was shortened by 3 bases and J by 4 bases, with 16 bases between the two germline ends. From germline, CDR1 is SGHNT and CDR2 YYREEE (reference sequence).

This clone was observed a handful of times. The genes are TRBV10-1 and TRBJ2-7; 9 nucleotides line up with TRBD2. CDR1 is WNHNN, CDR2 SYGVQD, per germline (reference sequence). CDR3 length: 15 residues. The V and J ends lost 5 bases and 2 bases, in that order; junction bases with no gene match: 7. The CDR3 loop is CASSPSGDYPYEQYF. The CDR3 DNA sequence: TGCGCCAGCAGTCCTAGCGGGGACTATCCCTACGAGCAGTACTTC.

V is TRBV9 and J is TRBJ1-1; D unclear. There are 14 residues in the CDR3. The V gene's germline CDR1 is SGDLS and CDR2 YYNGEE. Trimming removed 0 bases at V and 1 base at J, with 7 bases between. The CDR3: CASSVVLGNTEAFF. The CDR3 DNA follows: TGTGCCAGCAGCGTAGTGTTGGGGAACACTGAAGCTTTCTTT.

The CDR3 protein is CATLGQGNSPLHF. In nucleotides, the CDR3 is TGTGCCACCCTCGGACAGGGGAATTCACCCCTCCACTTT. V gene TRBV19 combines with J gene TRBJ1-6; 9 bases fit TRBD1. This CDR3 region has 13 residues. Germline V gene lookup returns CDR1 LNHDA and CDR2 SQIVND (reference sequence). V lost 10 bases and J lost 7; bases outside the gene matches: 5.

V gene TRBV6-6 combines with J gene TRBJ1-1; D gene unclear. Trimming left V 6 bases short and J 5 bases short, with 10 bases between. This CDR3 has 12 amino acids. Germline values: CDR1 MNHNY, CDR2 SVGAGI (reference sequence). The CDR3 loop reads CASSLRETEAFF. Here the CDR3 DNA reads TGTGCCAGCAGCTTAAGGGAAACTGAAGCTTTCTTT.

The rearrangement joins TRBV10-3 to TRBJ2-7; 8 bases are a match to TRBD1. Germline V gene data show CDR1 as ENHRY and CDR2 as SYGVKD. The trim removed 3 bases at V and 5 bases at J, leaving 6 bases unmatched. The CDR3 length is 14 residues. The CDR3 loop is CAISDRDRSDEQYF. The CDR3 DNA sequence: TGTGCCATCAGTGACCGGGACAGGTCCGACGAGCAGTACTTC.

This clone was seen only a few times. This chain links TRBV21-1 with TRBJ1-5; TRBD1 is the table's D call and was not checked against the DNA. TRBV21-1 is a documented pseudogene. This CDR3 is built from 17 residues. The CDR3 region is CASSKRGQGHSNQPQHF. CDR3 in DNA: TGTGCCAGCAGCAAAAGAGGACAGGGCCATAGCAATCAGCCCCAGCATTTT.

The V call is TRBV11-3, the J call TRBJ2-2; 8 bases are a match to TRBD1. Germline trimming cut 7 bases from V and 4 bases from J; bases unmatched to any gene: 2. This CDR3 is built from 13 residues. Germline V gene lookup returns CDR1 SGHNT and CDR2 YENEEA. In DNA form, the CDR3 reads TGTGCCAGCAAGGACAGGGTCACCGGGGAGCTGTTTTTT. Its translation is CASKDRVTGELFF.

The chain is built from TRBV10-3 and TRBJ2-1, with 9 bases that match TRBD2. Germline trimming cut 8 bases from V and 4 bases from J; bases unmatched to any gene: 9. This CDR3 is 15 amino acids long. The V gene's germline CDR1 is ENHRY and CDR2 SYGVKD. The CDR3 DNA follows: TGTGCCATCGACGTTAGCGGGGGCCTTTACAATGAGCAGTTCTTC. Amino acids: CAIDVSGGLYNEQFF.

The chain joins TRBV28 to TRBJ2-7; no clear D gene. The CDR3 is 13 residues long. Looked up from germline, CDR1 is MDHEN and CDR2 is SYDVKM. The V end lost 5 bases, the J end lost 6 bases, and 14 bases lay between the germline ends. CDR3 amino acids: CASSMFDGSEQYF. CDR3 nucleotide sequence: TGTGCCAGCAGTATGTTCGACGGAAGCGAGCAGTACTTC.